The 6 T cell receptor beta chains below come from one sample, sequenced in a study of blood T cell repertoires in COVID-19. TCRdb's table, derived via immunoSEQ multiplex PCR, lists solely in-frame clones and lacks some. The table lists around 100,000 clones, about 82% of them singletons. The sequencing sample was made of peripheral blood. These receptors all stem from a man in his fifties with active or convalescent COVID-19.

This sequence joins TRBV18 and TRBJ2-3, with 9 bases lining up with TRBD1. This CDR3 comprises 16 residues. In germline, CDR1 is KGHSH, CDR2 LQKENI. With 0 bases clipped from V and 3 bases from J, the junction kept 4 bases outside the gene matches. Here the CDR3 reads CASSPPGTGITDTQYF. In DNA form, the CDR3 reads TGTGCCAGCTCACCACCCGGGACAGGGATTACAGATACGCAGTATTTT.

This sequence joins TRBV24-1 and TRBJ2-5; TRBD1 agrees at 7 bases. CDR1 is KGHDR, CDR2 SFDVKD, per germline. Trimming took 5 bases from V and 5 from J; bases not matched to a gene: 10. CDR3 size: 15 residues. CDR3 nucleotides: TGTGCCACCAGTGCCAAAAAACAGGGGCGCGAGACCCAGTACTTC. Its protein product is CATSAKKQGRETQYF.

The chain couples TRBV5-8 to TRBJ1-3; TRBD1 aligns across 7 bases. This CDR3 has 17 residues. Per germline, CDR1 SGHTS and CDR2 YDEGEE. Trimming removed 3 bases from V and 4 bases from J; junction bases left unmatched: 13. CDR3 protein: CASSSSADRTAGNTIYF. The CDR3 bases are TGTGCCAGCAGCTCGAGCGCGGACAGGACGGCCGGAAACACCATATATTTT.

The sample holds a few counts of this clone. V usage is TRBV6-5 and J usage is TRBJ1-5; D is possibly TRBD1 (5 bases). This CDR3 is built from 15 residues. The germline gives CDR1 MNHEY, CDR2 SVGAGI. V lost 0 bases, J lost 2 bases, and 8 bases lay in between. CDR3 sequence (DNA): TGTGCCAGCAGTTACTCGCCGGGGGGCAATCAGCCCCAGCATTTT. This sequence encodes CASSYSPGGNQPQHF.

The V call is TRBV4-1, the J call TRBJ2-2, with D possibly being TRBD1 (6 bases). The CDR3 contains 15 residues. Trimming took 0 bases from V and 7 from J, leaving 12 bases between them. Germline CDR1 reads MGHRA; CDR2 reads YSYEKL. CDR3 region: CASSQDPGVGGELFF. CDR3 nucleotide sequence: TGCGCCAGCAGCCAAGACCCAGGGGTTGGCGGGGAGCTGTTTTTT.

The chain employs TRBV29-1 and TRBJ2-3; perhaps TRBD1 as D (5 bases). V dropped 5 bases and J dropped 0 bases, with 15 bases sitting between them. Germline assignment: CDR1 SQVTM and CDR2 ANQGSEA. The CDR3 covers 15 residues. The CDR3 is CSVRIHQGSTDTQYF. CDR3 nucleotides: TGCAGCGTTCGCATTCATCAGGGAAGCACAGATACGCAGTATTTT.